The next 13 T cell receptor beta chains were all read from a single sample in a study of cytomegalovirus exposure and HLA in healthy donors. In the PCR, 60 Vbeta and 13 Jbeta primers were used. Using immunoSEQ multiplex PCR, the repertoire was profiled, and TCRdb retains in-frame clones only, with some absent. In the table there are under 200,000 clones, about four fifths of which are singletons. The sequenced material came from PBMCs. The receptors originated from a man aged 25 to 40 in good health and CMV-seronegative.

The rearrangement joins TRBV2 to TRBJ2-1; 8 bases align to TRBD2. The CDR3 has 15 amino acids. Germline trimming cut 5 bases from V and 5 bases from J; bases unmatched to any gene: 8. Germline V lookup: CDR1 SNHLY, CDR2 FYNNEI. CDR3 loop: CASSFRGGTNNEQFF. As DNA, the CDR3 is TGTGCCAGCAGTTTTCGCGGGGGGACTAACAATGAGCAGTTCTTC.

The chain recombines TRBV5-4 with TRBJ1-1, with D possibly matching TRBD1 (5 bases). The V end was cut by 4 bases, the J end by 5 bases, with 15 bases between. CDR3 length: 14 amino acids. Germline CDR1 SGHNT, CDR2 YYREEE (reference sequence). CDR3 in amino acids: CASSRDSSGTEAFF. For the CDR3, the DNA is TGTGCCAGCAGCCGGGACTCCTCGGGAACTGAAGCTTTCTTT.

CDR3 DNA: TGTGCCAGCAGTTCATGGGCCCAGTATAGCAATCAGCCCCAGCATTTT. Translating it yields CASSSWAQYSNQPQHF. This chain uses TRBV7-8 with TRBJ1-5, with unresolved D. Deletions cut 6 bases from V and 0 bases from J, with 15 bases between. Germline CDR1 SGHVS, CDR2 FQNEAQ. The CDR3 loop spans 16 amino acids.

This clone was detected only once. The chain couples TRBV5-5 to TRBJ2-7; 7 positions agree with TRBD1. This CDR3 spans 14 amino acids. V gave up 5 bases and J gave up 1 base; unmatched junction bases: 6. From germline, CDR1 is SGHKS and CDR2 YYEKEE (reference sequence). CDR3 in amino acids: CASRRPGQSYEQYF. CDR3 DNA sequence: TGTGCCAGCAGAAGACCGGGACAGTCCTACGAGCAGTACTTC.

The DNA of the CDR3 is TGTGCCATTAGGACAGGGTTAAATGAGCAGTTCTTC. This codes for CAIRTGLNEQFF. The V gene is TRBV28, the J gene TRBJ2-1; 8 bases fit TRBD1. Germline V gene lookup returns CDR1 MDHEN and CDR2 SYDVKM. The CDR3 covers 12 residues. J was trimmed by 7 bases and V by 10 bases; bases with no gene match: 6.

The CDR3 sequence is CAIREGLAGNNEQFF. The CDR3 nucleotides read TGTGCCATCAGGGAGGGACTAGCGGGGAATAATGAGCAGTTCTTC. The chain is built from TRBV10-3 and TRBJ2-1, with 13 nucleotides matching TRBD2. This CDR3 has 15 amino acids. CDR1 and CDR2 (germline): ENHRY, SYGVKD. The trim removed 6 bases at V and 7 bases at J, leaving 6 bases unmatched.

This clone was recorded a few times. The genes are TRBV10-2 and TRBJ1-1; D remains ambiguous. V lost 2 bases and J 0 bases, leaving 13 bases between the germline ends. Looked up from germline, CDR1 is WSHSY and CDR2 is SAAADI. The CDR3 extends over 16 amino acids. The CDR3 bases are TGCGCCAGCAGTGAGGGGCAGACCCGTATGAACACTGAAGCTTTCTTT. Amino acid sequence: CASSEGQTRMNTEAFF.

V gene TRBV30 combines with J gene TRBJ2-3, with TRBD2 as a possible D gene (5 bases). Germline V gene sequence: CDR1 GTSNPN, CDR2 SVGIG (reference sequence). This CDR3 has 12 residues. Trimming removed 4 bases at V and 7 bases at J, with 12 bases between. CDR3 in amino acids: CAWNNPGNTQYF. Here the CDR3 DNA reads TGTGCCTGGAATAATCCGGGGAATACGCAGTATTTT.

The J gene is TRBJ1-2, the V gene TRBV19; 9 bases map to TRBD1. Germline V lookup: CDR1 LNHDA, CDR2 SQIVND (reference sequence). Trimming took 5 bases from V and 10 from J; bases not matched to a gene: 8. The CDR3 has 13 residues. Here the CDR3 reads CASSGRDRVDYTF. CDR3 DNA: TGTGCCAGTAGTGGCCGGGACAGGGTTGACTACACCTTC. The entire variable domain, with the rest obtained from reference TRBV19 and TRBJ1-2, is as follows: DGGITQSPKYLFRKEGQNVTLSCEQNLNHDAMYWYRQDPGQGLRLIYYSQIVNDFQKGDIAEGYSVSREKKESFPLTVTSAQKNPTAFYLCASSGRDRVDYTFGSGTRLTVV.

This clone was found a few times. The J gene is TRBJ2-7, the V gene TRBV19; maybe TRBD2 (5 bases). V gave up 7 bases and J gave up 4 bases, with 14 bases separating them. The CDR3 has 13 residues. CDR1 is LNHDA and CDR2 is SQIVND in the germline V gene (reference sequence). CDR3 region: CASKATSEYEQYF. As DNA, the CDR3 is TGTGCCAGTAAAGCTACTAGTGAATACGAGCAGTACTTC.

The chain links TRBV11-1 to TRBJ2-2, with D maybe TRBD1 (5 bases). CDR1 is SGHAT, CDR2 FQDESV, per germline (reference sequence). The length of the CDR3 is 14 residues. The V and J ends lost 3 bases and 3 bases respectively, with 8 bases between them. CDR3 in DNA: TGTGCCAGCAGCTTTAAGGGGTACACCGGGGAGCTGTTTTTT. Translating it yields CASSFKGYTGELFF.

This sequence joins TRBV5-1 and TRBJ2-3, with a weak D call TRBD2 (5 bases). This CDR3 has 14 amino acids. Trimming left V 4 bases short and J 2 bases short, with 11 bases between. CDR1 is SGHRS and CDR2 is YFSETQ in the germline V gene. The CDR3 DNA reads TGCGCCAGCAGCCTCGGGATTCACACAGATACGCAGTATTTT. Its protein product is CASSLGIHTDTQYF. Full variable domain (remainder filled in from reference TRBV5-1 and TRBJ2-3): KAGVTQTPRYLIKTRGQQVTLSCSPISGHRSVSWYQQTPGQGLQFLFEYFSETQRNKGNFPGRFSGRQFSNSRSEMNVSTLELGDSALYLCASSLGIHTDTQYFGPGTRLTVL.

A few counts support this clone. This chain links TRBV28 with TRBJ1-4; a possible D gene is TRBD1 (6 bases). Trimming pared 5 bases from V and 3 bases from J, leaving 13 bases between. The CDR3 totals 15 residues. The germline gives CDR1 MDHEN, CDR2 SYDVKM. The CDR3 is CASSPAGGSNEKLFF. The CDR3 DNA sequence: TGTGCCAGCAGTCCCGCTGGGGGCTCTAATGAAAAACTGTTTTTT.